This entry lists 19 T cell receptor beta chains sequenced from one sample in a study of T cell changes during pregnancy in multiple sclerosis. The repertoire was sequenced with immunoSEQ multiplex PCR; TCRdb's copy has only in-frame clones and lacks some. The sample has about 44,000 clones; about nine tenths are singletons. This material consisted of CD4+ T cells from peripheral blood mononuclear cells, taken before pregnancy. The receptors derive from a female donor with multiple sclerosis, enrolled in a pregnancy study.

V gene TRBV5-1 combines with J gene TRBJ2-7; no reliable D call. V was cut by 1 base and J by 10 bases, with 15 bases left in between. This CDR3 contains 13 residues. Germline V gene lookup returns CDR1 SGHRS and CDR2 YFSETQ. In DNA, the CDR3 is TGCGCCAGCAGCTTGAAGGAAATGGGCCCCCAGTACTTC. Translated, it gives CASSLKEMGPQYF. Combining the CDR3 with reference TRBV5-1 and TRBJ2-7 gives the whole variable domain KAGVTQTPRYLIKTRGQQVTLSCSPISGHRSVSWYQQTPGQGLQFLFEYFSETQRNKGNFPGRFSGRQFSNSRSEMNVSTLELGDSALYLCASSLKEMGPQYFGPGTRLTVT.

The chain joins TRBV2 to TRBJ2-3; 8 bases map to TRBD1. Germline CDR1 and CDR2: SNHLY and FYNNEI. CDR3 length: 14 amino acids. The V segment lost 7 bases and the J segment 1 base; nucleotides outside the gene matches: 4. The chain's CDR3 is CASTGTGGTDTQYF. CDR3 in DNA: TGTGCCAGCACAGGGACAGGAGGCACAGATACGCAGTATTTT.

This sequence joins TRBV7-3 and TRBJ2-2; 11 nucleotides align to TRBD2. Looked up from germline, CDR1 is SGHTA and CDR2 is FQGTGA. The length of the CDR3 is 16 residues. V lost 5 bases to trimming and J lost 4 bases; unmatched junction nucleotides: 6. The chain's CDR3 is CASSPTSGGFTGELFF. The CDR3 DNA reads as TGTGCCAGCAGCCCTACTAGCGGGGGCTTCACCGGGGAGCTGTTTTTT.

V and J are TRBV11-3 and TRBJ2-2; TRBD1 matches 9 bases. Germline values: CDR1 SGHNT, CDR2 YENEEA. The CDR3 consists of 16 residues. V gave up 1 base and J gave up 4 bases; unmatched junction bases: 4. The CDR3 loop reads CASSLVSTGGTGELFF. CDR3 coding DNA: TGTGCCAGCAGCTTAGTATCGACAGGGGGCACCGGGGAGCTGTTTTTT.

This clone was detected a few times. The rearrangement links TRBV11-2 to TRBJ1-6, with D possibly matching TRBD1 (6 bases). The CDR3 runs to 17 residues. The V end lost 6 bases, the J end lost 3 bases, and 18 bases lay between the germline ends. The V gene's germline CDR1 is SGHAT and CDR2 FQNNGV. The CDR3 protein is CASSPRTGHSYNSPLHF. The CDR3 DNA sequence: TGTGCCAGCAGTCCCAGAACGGGACACAGCTATAATTCACCCCTCCACTTT.

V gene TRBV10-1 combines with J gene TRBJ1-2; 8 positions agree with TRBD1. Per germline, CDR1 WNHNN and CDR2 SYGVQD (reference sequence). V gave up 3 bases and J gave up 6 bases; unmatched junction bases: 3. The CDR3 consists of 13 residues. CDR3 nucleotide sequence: TGCGCCAGCAGTGACGACAGGGGCGATGGCTACACCTTC. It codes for CASSDDRGDGYTF.

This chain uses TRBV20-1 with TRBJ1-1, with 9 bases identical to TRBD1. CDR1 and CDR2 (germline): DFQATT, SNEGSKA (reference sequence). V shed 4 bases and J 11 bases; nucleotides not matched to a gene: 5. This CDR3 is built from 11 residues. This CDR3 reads CSATQGARAFF. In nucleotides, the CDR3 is TGCAGTGCTACACAGGGGGCGCGGGCTTTCTTT.

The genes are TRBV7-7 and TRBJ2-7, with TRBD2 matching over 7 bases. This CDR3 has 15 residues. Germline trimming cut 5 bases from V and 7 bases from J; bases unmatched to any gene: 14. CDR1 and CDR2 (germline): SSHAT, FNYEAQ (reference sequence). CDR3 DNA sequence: TGTGCCAGCAGCGTGGGATCTAATCGGGGGGAAGAGCAGTACTTC. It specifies CASSVGSNRGEEQYF.

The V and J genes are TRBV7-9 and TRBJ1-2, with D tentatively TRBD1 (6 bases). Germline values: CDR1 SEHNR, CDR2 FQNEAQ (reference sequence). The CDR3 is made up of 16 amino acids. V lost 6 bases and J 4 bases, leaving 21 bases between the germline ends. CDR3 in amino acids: CASSRGGWGQAYGYTF. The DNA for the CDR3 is TGTGCCAGCAGTCGAGGTGGTTGGGGGCAAGCCTATGGCTACACCTTC. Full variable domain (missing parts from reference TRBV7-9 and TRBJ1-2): DTGVSQNPRHKITKRGQNVTFRCDPISEHNRLYWYRQTLGQGPEFLTYFQNEAQLEKSRLLSDRFSAERPKGSFSTLEIQRTEQGDSAMYLCASSRGGWGQAYGYTFGSGTRLTVV.

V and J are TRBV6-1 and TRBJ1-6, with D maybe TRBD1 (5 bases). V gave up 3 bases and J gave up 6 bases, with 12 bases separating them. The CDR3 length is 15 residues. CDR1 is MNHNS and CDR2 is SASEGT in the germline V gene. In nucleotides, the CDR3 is TGTGCCAGCAGTGACCCAGGGAAGGGTAATTCACCCCTCCACTTT. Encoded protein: CASSDPGKGNSPLHF.

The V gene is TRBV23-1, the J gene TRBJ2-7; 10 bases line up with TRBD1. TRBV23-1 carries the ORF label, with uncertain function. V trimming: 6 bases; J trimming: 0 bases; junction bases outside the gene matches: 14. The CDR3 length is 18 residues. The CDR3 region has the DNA TGCGCCAGCAGCGACAGGGGGCAGGGACGCCAGAGCTCCTACGAGCAGTACTTC. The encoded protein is CASSDRGQGRQSSYEQYF.

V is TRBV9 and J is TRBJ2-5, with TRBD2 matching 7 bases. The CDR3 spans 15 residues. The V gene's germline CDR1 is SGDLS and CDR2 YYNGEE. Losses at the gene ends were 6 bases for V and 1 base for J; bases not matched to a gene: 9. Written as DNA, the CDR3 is TGTGCCAGCAATGAAGGCGGGAGTGGCCAAGAGACCCAGTACTTC. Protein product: CASNEGGSGQETQYF.

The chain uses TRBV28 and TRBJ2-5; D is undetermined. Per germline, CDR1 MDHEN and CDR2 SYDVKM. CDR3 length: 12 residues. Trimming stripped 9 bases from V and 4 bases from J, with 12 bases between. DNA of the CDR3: TGTGCCAGTACTTCCCCCGGAGAGACCCAGTACTTC. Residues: CASTSPGETQYF. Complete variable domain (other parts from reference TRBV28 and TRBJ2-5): DVKVTQSSRYLVKRTGEKVFLECVQDMDHENMFWYRQDPGLGLRLIYFSYDVKMKEKGDIPEGYSVSREKKERFSLILESASTNQTSMYLCASTSPGETQYFGPGTRLLVL.

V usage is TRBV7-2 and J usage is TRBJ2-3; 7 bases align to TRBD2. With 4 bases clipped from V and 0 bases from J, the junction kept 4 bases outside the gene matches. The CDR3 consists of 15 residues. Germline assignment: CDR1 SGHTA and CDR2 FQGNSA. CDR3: CASSSTSLSTDTQYF. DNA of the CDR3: TGTGCCAGCAGCTCGACTAGCCTAAGCACAGATACGCAGTATTTT. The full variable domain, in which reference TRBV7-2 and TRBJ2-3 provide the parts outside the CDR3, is GAGVSQSPSNKVTEKGKDVELRCDPISGHTALYWYRQSLGQGLEFLIYFQGNSAPDKSGLPSDRFSAERTGGSVSTLTIQRTQQEDSAVYLCASSSTSLSTDTQYFGPGTRLTVL.

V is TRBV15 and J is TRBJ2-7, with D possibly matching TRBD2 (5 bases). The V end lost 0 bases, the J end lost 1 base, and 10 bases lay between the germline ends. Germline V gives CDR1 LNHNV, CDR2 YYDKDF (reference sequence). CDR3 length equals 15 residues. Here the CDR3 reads CATSREPTTSYEQYF. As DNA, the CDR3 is TGTGCCACCAGCAGAGAGCCGACTACATCCTACGAGCAGTACTTC.

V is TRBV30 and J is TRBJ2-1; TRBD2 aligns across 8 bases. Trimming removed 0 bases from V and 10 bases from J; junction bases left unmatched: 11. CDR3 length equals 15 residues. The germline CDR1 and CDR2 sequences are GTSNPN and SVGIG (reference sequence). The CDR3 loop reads CAWSVNSGSLGEQFF. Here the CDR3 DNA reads TGTGCCTGGAGTGTAAACAGCGGGAGTTTGGGCGAGCAGTTCTTC. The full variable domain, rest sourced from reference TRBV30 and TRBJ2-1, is SQTIHQWPATLVQPVGSPLSLECTVEGTSNPNLYWYRQAAGRGLQLLFYSVGIGQISSEVPQNLSASRPQDRQFILSSKKLLLSDSGFYLCAWSVNSGSLGEQFFGPGTRLTVL.

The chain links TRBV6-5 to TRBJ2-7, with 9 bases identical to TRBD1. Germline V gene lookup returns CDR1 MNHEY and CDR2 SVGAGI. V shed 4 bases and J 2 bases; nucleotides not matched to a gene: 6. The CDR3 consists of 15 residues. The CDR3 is CASSFPGQGTYEQYF. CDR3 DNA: TGTGCCAGCAGTTTCCCGGGACAGGGAACCTACGAGCAGTACTTC.

The chain's CDR3 is CSGTPDTDTQYF. DNA of the CDR3: TGCAGCGGGACTCCCGACACAGATACGCAGTATTTT. The chain links TRBV29-1 to TRBJ2-3; D is possibly TRBD2 (5 bases). CDR3 length: 12 residues. With 7 bases removed from V and 2 bases from J, the gap between germline ends came to 10 bases. Germline values: CDR1 SQVTM, CDR2 ANQGSEA.

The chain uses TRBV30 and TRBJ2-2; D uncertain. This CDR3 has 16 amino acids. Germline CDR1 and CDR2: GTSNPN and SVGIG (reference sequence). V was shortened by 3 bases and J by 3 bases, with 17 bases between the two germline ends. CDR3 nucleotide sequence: TGTGCCTGGAGAAGGTCGATAGACTCGTACACCGGGGAGCTGTTTTTT. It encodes CAWRRSIDSYTGELFF.